A single TCR beta chain is shown here with its context. Its target is not known. The data belong to a study of identical twins. Study conclusions and caveats: It was possible that invariant MAIT and iNKT cells partly confounded the zero-insertion analyses.

It was template switching that added a universal primer site, and there were unique molecular identifiers on the cDNA. TCRdb reprocessed the 5' RACE reads with MiXCR, giving one entry per CDR3 protein. The sample has about 250,000 distinct CDR3 sequences, approximately 8.3% seen once. CDR3 length: 14 amino acids. CDR1 and CDR2 from the germline V gene are LNHDA and SQIVND (reference sequence). After removal of 6 bases from V and 3 bases from J, the junction contained 6 bases not matched to a gene. These data were also filed under a second study, of yellow fever vaccine responses in identical twins.

The receptor was isolated from a young woman in good health. Sequencing used CD8+ T cells sorted from blood. The gene calls are TRBV19 and TRBJ1-2, with 8 bases identical to TRBD1. This chain's CDR3 is CASRNPGGDYGYTF. CDR3 nucleotides: TGTGCCAGTAGGAACCCAGGGGGCGACTATGGCTACACCTTC.